These T cell receptor beta chains were read from a single sample in a study of a mutant IDH1 vaccine in newly diagnosed glioma. Their antigen targets remain unknown. TCRdb's table, derived via immunoSEQ multiplex PCR, lists solely in-frame clones and lacks some. The sample contains some 31,000 clones, approximately 79% of which appear only once. Sequencing was performed on PBMCs, taken from a glioma patient whose treatment included an IDH1 peptide vaccine. All receptors derive from a woman aged 30 to 39 with glioma. Some clones in this sample may be carry-over from other donors' samples. CDR3s include the opening cysteine and the closing phenylalanine or tryptophan. The D gene is left open where the match is weak. Clone size appears in some rows only: once, few, many, or a class for an expanded clone.

TRBD2	NA	TRBV5-4	TRBJ2-3	TGTGCCAGCAGCTTGTCCGCGGGAGGTGGTGGGACAGATACGCAGTATTTT	CASSLSAGGGGTDTQYF
TRBD1	few	TRBV19	TRBJ1-1	TGTGCCAGTAGAACCGGGACAGGGGTTGGAGCTTTCTTT	CASRTGTGVGAFF
TRBD2	NA	TRBV5-4	TRBJ2-1	TGTGCCAGCAGCAGCCGGACTAGCGGGAGACTCCCACCGTTGTTCTTC	CASSSRTSGRLPPLFF
NA	NA	TRBV19	TRBJ1-2	TGTGCCAGTAATTCGGCAGGGTTTAACTATGGCTACACCTTC	CASNSAGFNYGYTF
NA	few	TRBV30	TRBJ1-1	TGTGCCTGGTCCCGGGACATTAGGACTGAAGCTTTCTTT	CAWSRDIRTEAFF
NA	NA	TRBV30	TRBJ2-7	TGTGCCTGGAGTGTACTAAGAGCCAAGGGGCAGTACTTC	CAWSVLRAKGQYF
TRBD2	NA	TRBV2	TRBJ2-3	TGTGCCAGCAGGGGACTAGCGGGACTCGGCACAGATACGCAGTATTTT	CASRGLAGLGTDTQYF
NA	NA	TRBV5-1	TRBJ1-1	TGCGCCAGCAGCGTGGGGAACACTGAAGCTTTCTTT	CASSVGNTEAFF
NA	few	TRBV19	TRBJ1-2	TGTGCCACCGAAGGGGCTGAAGATGGCTACACCTTC	CATEGAEDGYTF
NA	few	TRBV5-6	TRBJ1-4	TGTGCCAGCACCCGACAGCAGATTAATGAAAAACTGTTTTTT	CASTRQQINEKLFF
NA	NA	TRBV18	TRBJ1-1	TGTGCCAGCTCACCAAAGTCTCTCGGGATGAACACTGAAGCTTTCTTT	CASSPKSLGMNTEAFF
NA	NA	TRBV2	TRBJ2-2	TGTGCCAGCGGCCAGGAGATGAACACCGGGGAGCTGTTTTTT	CASGQEMNTGELFF
NA	NA	TRBV28	TRBJ1-1	TGTGCCAGCAGTTTTAGATCGGGACGGCTCGCGGCTTTCTTT	CASSFRSGRLAAFF
TRBD1	NA	TRBV11-3	TRBJ2-7	TGTGCCAGCAGCTTAGGAAGGGACAGCTCAATCTACGAGCAGTACTTC	CASSLGRDSSIYEQYF
NA	NA	TRBV5-6	TRBJ1-2	TGTGCCAGCAGCTTAGGCAGGGGTGGCGGCTACACCTTC	CASSLGRGGGYTF
TRBD2	NA	TRBV28	TRBJ2-5	TGTGCCAGCAGCGCTCTCAACGGGCGGGAGATGGAGACCCAGTACTTC	CASSALNGREMETQYF
NA	NA	TRBV18	TRBJ1-1	TGTGCCAGCTCACCCTTGGTGTATAATGAAGCTTTCTTT	CASSPLVYNEAFF
NA	NA	TRBV2	TRBJ1-2	TGTGCCAGCAGCGCGGACGGAAACTATGGCTACACCTTC	CASSADGNYGYTF
TRBD1	few	TRBV7-2	TRBJ2-5	TGTGCCAGCAGCTTGGGACAGGGGGCACAGACCCAGTACTTC	CASSLGQGAQTQYF
TRBD1	NA	TRBV6-4	TRBJ2-7	TGTGCCAGCAGCCTCCCAGGGGGACCCGTCTACGAGCAGTACTTC	CASSLPGGPVYEQYF
NA	NA	TRBV27	TRBJ1-5	TGTGCCAGCAGTTCCGTGAGGGATGGGGGTCAGCCCCAGCATTTT	CASSSVRDGGQPQHF
NA	NA	TRBV14	TRBJ1-2	TGTGCCAGCAGCCATGACGGGGCCATGAGCTATGGCTACACCTTC	CASSHDGAMSYGYTF